This paragraph covers one T cell receptor (beta chain) sequence. Methods used by the authors: Amplification from reference gene primers served as the basis for estimated nucleated cell counts. The data were produced by immunoSEQ multiplex PCR, yet TCRdb's version contains in-frame clones alone and is incomplete. V and J calls and clone size follow that table, whereas D and trimming were derived from the DNA. The top ten hold about 6.8% of the sample, which has roughly 300,000 clones, 90% seen once. Trimming removed 6 bases at V and 0 bases at J, with 12 bases between. Germline V gene lookup returns CDR1 MNHEY and CDR2 SVGAGI. CDR3 size: 15 residues. The entry originates in a study of blood T cell repertoires in COVID-19. Background on the study: Sources were T cells, B-cell-depleted T cells, or PBMCs; the material itself was cDNA or gDNA.

The chain joins TRBV6-5 to TRBJ1-5, with a possible D match to TRBD1 (5 bases). The TCR sequence derives from a woman aged 25 to 45 with COVID-19, enrolled during active disease. Sample: peripheral blood. In nucleotides, the CDR3 is TGTGCCAGCAGACCGGGACTGATTAGCAATCAGCCCCAGCATTTT. This translates into CASRPGLISNQPQHF.